This entry lists 21 T cell receptor beta chains sequenced from one sample in a study of PD-L1 blockade in urothelial cancer. Assay used: immunoSEQ multiplex PCR; TCRdb lists only in-frame clones, some missing. The sample lists roughly 56,000 clones, over 75% occurring once. The starting material was PBMCs, obtained around atezolizumab (anti-PD-L1) treatment. All receptors come from a man between 65 and 80 years old with urothelial cancer.

V usage is TRBV6-5 and J usage is TRBJ2-5, with D perhaps matching TRBD2 (5 bases). Germline V gene sequence: CDR1 MNHEY, CDR2 SVGAGI. The CDR3 totals 13 residues. The V gene lost 6 bases and the J gene lost 7 bases, with 15 bases spanning the gap. Written as DNA, the CDR3 is TGTGCCAGCAGCGGATCGAGCGAGGGGACCCAGTACTTC. This codes for CASSGSSEGTQYF.

This clone occurred once. V usage is TRBV5-4 and J usage is TRBJ1-1; D remains ambiguous. V dropped 4 bases and J dropped 6 bases, with 16 bases sitting between them. This CDR3 spans 14 amino acids. Germline V gene sequence: CDR1 SGHNT, CDR2 YYREEE (reference sequence). The DNA for the CDR3 is TGTGCCAGCAGCCCCCAGTCGGCCAGGTCTGAAGCTTTCTTT. Translating it yields CASSPQSARSEAFF.

The V gene is TRBV5-4, the J gene TRBJ2-7, with 9 bases fitting TRBD1. The germline gives CDR1 SGHNT, CDR2 YYREEE (reference sequence). V was pared by 4 bases and J by 8 bases, with 4 bases of the junction left unmatched. The CDR3 length is 12 residues. The CDR3 region is CASSAGQGKQYF. Here the CDR3 DNA reads TGTGCCAGCAGCGCGGGACAGGGTAAGCAGTACTTC. The full variable domain, completed using reference TRBV5-4 and TRBJ2-7, is ETGVTQSPTHLIKTRGQQVTLRCSSQSGHNTVSWYQQALGQGPQFIFQYYREEENGRGNFPPRFSGLQFPNYSSELNVNALELDDSALYLCASSAGQGKQYFGPGTRLTVT.

This clone was seen only a few times. The CDR3 sequence is CASSESVTARGYTF. The CDR3 region has the DNA TGCGCCAGCAGTGAGTCAGTCACCGCGCGGGGCTACACCTTC. This sequence joins TRBV10-1 and TRBJ1-2, with no clear D. This CDR3 region has 14 residues. Trimming took off 0 bases at V and 8 bases at J, with 13 bases between the two ends. Germline CDR1 reads WNHNN; CDR2 reads SYGVQD (reference sequence).

The chain links TRBV5-1 to TRBJ2-7, with a weak D call TRBD2 (7 bases). This CDR3 has 12 residues. Trimming pared 4 bases from V and 6 bases from J, leaving 11 bases between. CDR1 SGHRS and CDR2 YFSETQ come from the germline V gene. CDR3 DNA: TGCGCCAGCAGCCCGGGGGGCTCCGAGCAGTACTTC. The encoded protein is CASSPGGSEQYF.

The V gene is TRBV7-3, the J gene TRBJ1-2; tentatively, D is TRBD1 (5 bases). The CDR3 is 11 amino acids. Germline-derived CDR1 and CDR2 are SGHTA and FQGTGA. With 4 bases removed from V and 8 bases from J, the gap between germline ends came to 8 bases. The chain's CDR3 is CASSSGEGYTF. CDR3 in DNA: TGTGCCAGCAGCTCGGGGGAGGGCTACACCTTC. Full variable domain (rest looked up from reference TRBV7-3 and TRBJ1-2): GAGVSQTPSNKVTEKGKYVELRCDPISGHTALYWYRQSLGQGPEFLIYFQGTGAADDSGLPNDRFFAVRPEGSVSTLKIQRTERGDSAVYLCASSSGEGYTFGSGTRLTVV.

By share of the sample, this clone is medium-sized (0.01 to 0.1%). The chain joins TRBV5-4 to TRBJ2-7, with 7 bases that match TRBD1. Trimming took 5 bases from V and 5 from J; bases not matched to a gene: 7. This CDR3 is 13 amino acids long. Looked up from germline, CDR1 is SGHNT and CDR2 is YYREEE (reference sequence). In DNA, the CDR3 is TGTGCCAGCAGTTCGACAGGGTGGGACGAGCAGTACTTC. This sequence encodes CASSSTGWDEQYF.

The chain recombines TRBV27 with TRBJ2-7; 9 positions match TRBD2. V dropped 0 bases and J dropped 2; count of bases not matched to a gene: 2. This CDR3 comprises 15 residues. The germline CDR1 and CDR2 sequences are MNHEY and SMNVEV (reference sequence). Here the CDR3 reads CASSLSLAGPYEQYF. CDR3 nucleotides: TGTGCCAGCAGTTTATCGCTAGCGGGGCCCTACGAGCAGTACTTC.

The rearrangement joins TRBV11-1 to TRBJ1-2; a weak D match, TRBD1 (6 bases). Looked up from germline, CDR1 is SGHAT and CDR2 is FQDESV (reference sequence). V was cut by 2 bases and J by 7 bases, with 14 bases left in between. CDR3 size: 14 residues. The CDR3 spells CASSLTGGEVGYTF. The CDR3 DNA follows: TGTGCCAGCAGCTTAACGGGGGGCGAAGTTGGCTACACCTTC.

This clone was seen just once. The chain joins TRBV18 to TRBJ2-7, with TRBD2 matching 9 bases. This CDR3 is built from 16 residues. V shed 1 base and J 3 bases; nucleotides not matched to a gene: 7. Germline V CDR1 and CDR2: KGHSH, LQKENI. The chain's CDR3 is CASSPLVTSGIYEQYF. As DNA, the CDR3 is TGTGCCAGCTCACCACTAGTGACTAGCGGAATCTACGAGCAGTACTTC.

CDR3 DNA sequence: TGTGCCAGTAGTATTGACAGGAACACTGAAGCTTTCTTT. Protein sequence: CASSIDRNTEAFF. The rearrangement uses TRBV19 and TRBJ1-1, with D perhaps matching TRBD1 (5 bases). This CDR3 spans 13 amino acids. The V end was cut by 3 bases, the J end by 1 base, with 6 bases between. Germline assignment: CDR1 LNHDA and CDR2 SQIVND (reference sequence).

This chain uses TRBV15 with TRBJ2-5; D may be TRBD2 (6 bases). In germline, CDR1 is LNHNV, CDR2 YYDKDF (reference sequence). There are 13 residues in the CDR3. Trimming left V 4 bases short and J 2 bases short, with 8 bases between. The CDR3: CATSKGLQETQYF. The DNA of the CDR3 is TGTGCCACCAGCAAGGGACTTCAAGAGACCCAGTACTTC.

This clone was picked up a small number of times. The chain has TRBV2 and TRBJ1-1, with no clear D. CDR1 is SNHLY, CDR2 FYNNEI, per germline. The ends were cut back, 7 bases at V and 0 bases at J, with 9 bases in the middle. CDR3 length equals 13 residues. This chain's CDR3 is CASNGRMNTEAFF. The CDR3 coding sequence is TGTGCCAGCAACGGTCGCATGAACACTGAAGCTTTCTTT.

This chain connects TRBV5-4 to TRBJ2-3; a weak D match, TRBD1 (5 bases). Germline V gives CDR1 SGHNT, CDR2 YYREEE (reference sequence). V was trimmed by 0 bases and J by 2 bases, leaving 7 bases between them. The CDR3 is made up of 14 amino acids. The CDR3 here is CASSLADTTDTQYF. In DNA, the CDR3 is TGTGCCAGCAGCTTGGCGGACACCACAGATACGCAGTATTTT.

The chain is built from TRBV5-6 and TRBJ2-1; 8 bases fit TRBD2. V trimming: 3 bases; J trimming: 0 bases; junction bases outside the gene matches: 5. In germline, CDR1 is SGHDT, CDR2 YYEEEE. The CDR3 sequence is 16 residues long. DNA for the CDR3: TGTGCCAGCAGCTCCTTAGCGGGGAGCTCCTACAATGAGCAGTTCTTC. Translated, it gives CASSSLAGSSYNEQFF.

The chain has TRBV6-6 and TRBJ1-2; 8 bases agree with TRBD1. CDR1 MNHNY and CDR2 SVGAGI come from the germline V gene (reference sequence). CDR3 length: 14 amino acids. The V gene end was trimmed by 7 bases and the J gene end by 6 bases; junction bases not matched to a gene: 10. CDR3 in amino acids: CASNLAGGADGYTF. In DNA, the CDR3 is TGTGCCAGCAACCTCGCAGGGGGCGCGGATGGCTACACCTTC.

This chain links TRBV7-9 with TRBJ2-3, with D unresolved. The CDR3 is made up of 12 amino acids. CDR1 is SEHNR and CDR2 is FQNEAQ in the germline V gene (reference sequence). V lost 6 bases to trimming and J lost 3 bases, with 7 bases between them. This CDR3 reads CASSSQTDTQYF. As DNA, the CDR3 is TGTGCCAGCAGTTCCCAAACAGATACGCAGTATTTT.

The V and J genes are TRBV11-2 and TRBJ2-7, with D possibly TRBD2 on 6 matching bases. Germline assignment: CDR1 SGHAT and CDR2 FQNNGV. The CDR3 has 15 residues. With 2 bases removed from V and 3 bases from J, the gap between germline ends came to 14 bases. CDR3 nucleotides: TGTGCCAGCAGCTTATTTGGCGGGACGGACTACGAGCAGTACTTC. It encodes CASSLFGGTDYEQYF.

The chain is built from TRBV14 and TRBJ2-1; 12 bases fit TRBD2. The CDR3 length is 16 residues. The V gene's germline CDR1 is SGHDN and CDR2 FVKESK. Trimming cost V 0 bases and J 9 bases; bases outside gene matches: 6. CDR3 in DNA: TGTGCCAGCAGCCAAGAGAGGCTAGCGGGAGGGGGTGAGCAGTTCTTC. It codes for CASSQERLAGGGEQFF.

This clone was counted only a few times. The chain joins TRBV2 to TRBJ2-1, with TRBD2 matching over 7 bases. This CDR3 spans 16 amino acids. Germline V gives CDR1 SNHLY, CDR2 FYNNEI. The ends lost 2 bases at V and 7 bases at J; junction bases unmatched: 11. CDR3 DNA sequence: TGTGCCAGCAGTGAACTCGGGGGAGGGGATAGTAATGAGCAGTTCTTC. This codes for CASSELGGGDSNEQFF.

The J gene is TRBJ1-2, the V gene TRBV6-5; D possibly corresponds to TRBD1 (6 bases). Germline V gene lookup returns CDR1 MNHEY and CDR2 SVGAGI. The CDR3 loop spans 14 amino acids. V was clipped by 6 bases and J by 1 base, with 12 bases between them. The CDR3 sequence is CASRQGAGNYGYTF. The DNA of the CDR3 is TGTGCCAGCAGACAGGGTGCGGGTAACTATGGCTACACCTTC.